One and the same sample provided the 26 T cell receptor beta chains below, sequenced in a study of blood T cell repertoires in COVID-19. Profiled with immunoSEQ multiplex PCR; TCRdb holds only in-frame clones, not every one. Found here are roughly 200,000 clones, 85% to 90% of them singletons; the top ten hold 0.62%. The sample was peripheral blood. Source of these receptors: a man between 50 and 59 years old with acute or convalescent COVID-19.

The gene calls are TRBV19 and TRBJ1-1; D is undetermined. Germline V CDR1 and CDR2: LNHDA, SQIVND (reference sequence). Trimming removed 7 bases from V and 1 base from J, with 19 bases in between. The CDR3 totals 16 residues. CDR3 bases: TGTGCCAGTATCCCTGCGGGAATGTGGCCGAACACTGAAGCTTTCTTT. Amino acid sequence: CASIPAGMWPNTEAFF.

V usage is TRBV12-3 or TRBV12-4 and J usage is TRBJ2-3; a possible D gene is TRBD2 (5 bases). The CDR3 is 13 amino acids. V lost 6 bases, J lost 4 bases, and 11 bases lay in between. Written as DNA, the CDR3 is TGTGCCAGCAGCCGGGAAAATCCAGATACGCAGTATTTT. It yields the protein CASSRENPDTQYF.

This rearrangement joins TRBV19 to TRBJ1-2; TRBD1 is a possible D gene (6 bases). V lost 5 bases, J lost 1 base, and 20 bases lay in between. CDR1 and CDR2 (germline): LNHDA, SQIVND (reference sequence). This CDR3 spans 17 amino acids. CDR3 loop: CASSVRGATDLNYGYTF. The CDR3 bases are TGTGCCAGTAGTGTCAGGGGAGCTACCGACCTTAACTATGGCTACACCTTC. Drawing the rest from reference TRBV19 and TRBJ1-2, the complete variable domain is DGGITQSPKYLFRKEGQNVTLSCEQNLNHDAMYWYRQDPGQGLRLIYYSQIVNDFQKGDIAEGYSVSREKKESFPLTVTSAQKNPTAFYLCASSVRGATDLNYGYTFGSGTRLTVV.

The chain links TRBV11-2 to TRBJ1-3; D might be TRBD1 (5 bases). The V end lost 2 bases, the J end lost 5 bases, and 10 bases lay between the germline ends. This CDR3 comprises 14 residues. Germline CDR1 reads SGHAT; CDR2 reads FQNNGV. The CDR3 DNA sequence: TGTGCCAGCAGCTTATTGGGGCAGAGAAACACCATATATTTT. This sequence encodes CASSLLGQRNTIYF.

This sequence joins TRBV11-2 and TRBJ1-2; D is undetermined. V gave up 1 base and J gave up 8 bases, with 5 bases separating them. The length of the CDR3 is 11 residues. CDR1 and CDR2 from the germline V gene are SGHAT and FQNNGV. In DNA form, the CDR3 reads TGTGCCAGCAGCTTAGGCCGGGGCTACACCTTC. Translation: CASSLGRGYTF.

The CDR3 sequence: CASSIPEGYNSPLHF. In DNA form, the CDR3 reads TGCGCCAGCAGCATCCCGGAGGGTTATAATTCACCCCTCCACTTT. The chain combines TRBV5-1 with TRBJ1-6; no definite D call. Germline assignment: CDR1 SGHRS and CDR2 YFSETQ. The CDR3 length is 15 residues. Trimming removed 4 bases at V and 4 bases at J, with 12 bases between.

The chain combines TRBV27 with TRBJ2-3; 10 bases align to TRBD2. Germline CDR1 is MNHEY and CDR2 is SMNVEV (reference sequence). There are 15 residues in the CDR3. J was trimmed by 4 bases and V by 5 bases; bases with no gene match: 6. The CDR3: CASSPAGGRADTQYF. The CDR3 nucleotides read TGTGCCAGCAGTCCAGCGGGGGGGCGCGCAGATACGCAGTATTTT.

For the CDR3, the DNA is TGCGCCAGCAGCTTGCACCCCCGGGACAGGGAGGATAGCAATCAGCCCCAGCATTTT. Translated: CASSLHPRDREDSNQPQHF. The rearrangement joins TRBV5-1 to TRBJ1-5; 9 nucleotides match TRBD1. Germline CDR1 reads SGHRS; CDR2 reads YFSETQ. Germline trimming cut 1 base from V and 0 bases from J; bases unmatched to any gene: 11. The CDR3 covers 19 residues.

This clone has just a few counts. At the DNA level, this CDR3 is encoded by other sequences in the same sample as well. The J gene is TRBJ1-1, the V gene TRBV5-1, with D unclear. V gave up 0 bases and J gave up 1 base, with 13 bases separating them. Germline V lookup: CDR1 SGHRS, CDR2 YFSETQ. The CDR3 extends over 16 amino acids. DNA of the CDR3: TGCGCCAGCAGCTTGGCGGAGGGCCGGGGGAACACTGAAGCTTTCTTT. Protein sequence: CASSLAEGRGNTEAFF.

The J gene is TRBJ1-2, the V gene TRBV11-2; unclear D gene. Per the germline V gene, CDR1 is SGHAT and CDR2 is FQNNGV. V lost 2 bases and J lost 4, with 11 bases in between. The CDR3 has 14 residues. The CDR3 nucleotides are TGTGCCAGCAGCTTAACGACCGAGGGCTATGGCTACACCTTC. Protein sequence: CASSLTTEGYGYTF.

V gene TRBV10-3 combines with J gene TRBJ1-6; D is perhaps TRBD1 (6 bases). CDR1 is ENHRY, CDR2 SYGVKD, per germline. Trimming took off 6 bases at V and 5 bases at J, with 14 bases between the two ends. CDR3 length equals 15 residues. The CDR3 loop is CAIRHRDTDNSPLHF. Here the CDR3 DNA reads TGTGCCATCAGACACCGGGACACAGATAATTCACCCCTCCACTTT.

J is TRBJ1-1 and V is TRBV19; no definite D call. The V gene lost 0 bases and the J gene lost 3 bases, with 8 bases spanning the gap. Germline assignment: CDR1 LNHDA and CDR2 SQIVND (reference sequence). The CDR3 has 14 amino acids. The CDR3 DNA reads TGTGCCAGTAGTATAGATCCCGGGTACACTGAAGCTTTCTTT. Translating gives CASSIDPGYTEAFF.

The CDR3 bases are TGTGCCAGCAGCCATCCTCCGGGAATTAAGGGTTGGAATTCACCCCTCCACTTT. This sequence encodes CASSHPPGIKGWNSPLHF. This chain joins TRBV11-3 and TRBJ1-6; D gene unclear. Trimming removed 5 bases at V and 7 bases at J, with 24 bases between. This CDR3 contains 18 residues. CDR1 is SGHNT, CDR2 YENEEA, per germline.

This chain joins TRBV12-3 or TRBV12-4 and TRBJ1-1; possibly TRBD1 for D (5 bases). Deletions cut 6 bases from V and 0 bases from J, with 8 bases between. CDR3 length: 13 amino acids. CDR3 bases: TGTGCCAGCAGCCTGACAGTGAACACTGAAGCTTTCTTT. This gives the protein CASSLTVNTEAFF.

The rearrangement uses TRBV21-1 and TRBJ2-1; TRBD2 is the table's D call, not checked against the DNA. TRBV21-1 is an annotated pseudogene. CDR3 length: 16 amino acids. The DNA for the CDR3 is TGTGCCAGCAGCAAGAGGCGGTTAGCGTTAACTCGTGAGCAGTTCTTC. Encoded protein: CASSKRRLALTREQFF.

The gene calls are TRBV11-2 and TRBJ1-5; 7 bases are a match to TRBD1. The CDR3 spans 16 residues. V dropped 5 bases and J dropped 3; count of bases not matched to a gene: 10. The germline gives CDR1 SGHAT, CDR2 FQNNGV. CDR3 coding DNA: TGTGCCAGCAGCCCTGGACAGGCGATTAACAATCAGCCCCAGCATTTT. Protein: CASSPGQAINNQPQHF.

This rearrangement joins TRBV10-3 to TRBJ1-2; 7 nucleotides align to TRBD1. Germline V gene lookup returns CDR1 ENHRY and CDR2 SYGVKD. CDR3 length: 19 residues. Trimming cost V 4 bases and J 0 bases; bases outside gene matches: 17. The CDR3 reads CAISVGPSTSGGSNYGYTF. CDR3 bases: TGTGCCATCAGTGTTGGCCCCAGCACATCAGGGGGATCTAACTATGGCTACACCTTC.

J is TRBJ2-3 and V is TRBV19, with TRBD2 identical over 14 bases. This CDR3 region has 18 residues. Germline lookup yields CDR1 LNHDA and CDR2 SQIVND (reference sequence). V trimming: 4 bases; J trimming: 5 bases; junction bases outside the gene matches: 11. The CDR3 loop reads CASSKQGGLAGAVDTQYF. CDR3 nucleotides: TGTGCCAGTAGTAAACAAGGGGGACTAGCGGGAGCGGTAGATACGCAGTATTTT.

CDR3 amino acids: CASSVPSGASYNEQFF. The CDR3 coding sequence is TGTGCCAGCAGCGTCCCCAGCGGGGCCTCCTACAATGAGCAGTTCTTC. This chain links TRBV9 with TRBJ2-1, with TRBD2 matching over 7 bases. Trimming at V came to 2 bases and at J to 0 bases, leaving 5 bases not matched to a gene. The CDR3 covers 16 residues. CDR1 is SGDLS, CDR2 YYNGEE, per germline.

The chain has TRBV7-2 and TRBJ1-5, with D maybe TRBD1 (6 bases). The CDR3 covers 15 residues. V lost 4 bases, J lost 6 bases, and 16 bases lay in between. The germline V gene encodes CDR1 SGHTA and CDR2 FQGNSA. CDR3 DNA sequence: TGTGCCAGCAGCTCCCCCGGGGGGCAAGGTCAGCCCCAGCATTTT. Residues: CASSSPGGQGQPQHF.

CDR3 in DNA: TGTGCCAGCAGTCCGGACAGGGCGTACCAAGAGACCCAGTACTTC. Translation gives CASSPDRAYQETQYF. The gene calls are TRBV6-5 and TRBJ2-5; 8 nucleotides agree with TRBD1. The CDR3 sequence is 15 residues long. Unmatched junction bases numbered 5, after V lost 5 bases and J lost 0 bases. Germline assignment: CDR1 MNHEY and CDR2 SVGAGI.

The chain combines TRBV12-3 or TRBV12-4 with TRBJ1-4; D gene ambiguous. V gave up 3 bases and J gave up 8 bases, with 7 bases separating them. The CDR3 totals 12 residues. In DNA, the CDR3 is TGTGCCAGCAGTTTCGGGAGAGAAAAACTGTTTTTT. Residues: CASSFGREKLFF.

CDR3 sequence reads: CASSLIGQGVSGANVLTF. DNA for the CDR3: TGTGCCAGCAGTTTAATAGGACAGGGAGTGTCTGGGGCCAACGTCCTGACTTTC. This chain uses TRBV27 with TRBJ2-6, with TRBD1 identical over 8 bases. The CDR3 is made up of 18 amino acids. Germline trimming cut 2 bases from V and 1 base from J; bases unmatched to any gene: 7. Looked up from germline, CDR1 is MNHEY and CDR2 is SMNVEV (reference sequence).

The chain couples TRBV28 to TRBJ1-4, with D tentatively TRBD1 (5 bases). V lost 6 bases and J 0 bases, leaving 11 bases between the germline ends. The germline gives CDR1 MDHEN, CDR2 SYDVKM. CDR3 length equals 15 residues. DNA of the CDR3: TGTGCCAGCAGCTCAGGGTTCACAACTAATGAAAAACTGTTTTTT. Its protein is CASSSGFTTNEKLFF.

The chain recombines TRBV15 with TRBJ1-2, with D maybe TRBD1 (5 bases). Trimming shortened V by 6 bases and J by 4 bases, and 15 bases separated the two germline ends. Germline CDR1 reads LNHNV; CDR2 reads YYDKDF (reference sequence). The CDR3 sequence is 14 residues long. The CDR3: CATRAAGRGYGYTF. For the CDR3, the DNA is TGTGCCACCAGAGCTGCGGGAAGGGGCTATGGCTACACCTTC.

The chain recombines TRBV28 with TRBJ1-6, with D hard to call. From germline, CDR1 is MDHEN and CDR2 SYDVKM. This CDR3 contains 12 residues. V was cut by 2 bases and J by 8 bases, with 4 bases left in between. For the CDR3, the DNA is TGTGCCAGCAGTTTACGGGATTCACCCCTCCACTTT. Protein: CASSLRDSPLHF.